This TCR beta chain came from a study of tumor-infiltrating lymphocytes in localized non-small cell lung cancer. Study summary: Some samples were collected after neoadjuvant chemotherapy; smokers, never-smokers and several histologies were included. Each patient gave resected tumor and non-adjacent uninvolved lung tissue. The study's findings and limits: Higher tumor T cell infiltration than in uninvolved lung was supported by TCRbeta sequencing. Technical variation could not be separated from intratumor heterogeneity here.

There are 13 residues in the CDR3. Per the germline V gene, CDR1 is SEHNR and CDR2 is FQNEAQ (reference sequence). The V and J ends lost 6 bases and 8 bases respectively, with 16 bases between them. Clones were read by immunoSEQ multiplex PCR, and TCRdb kept only the in-frame ones, dropping some. The table includes 10,000 to 12,000 clones, about 60% detected once. A note on this clone: The target antigen is unknown.

This receptor was taken from a human donor with non-small cell lung cancer. This chain uses TRBV7-9 with TRBJ1-2; weak D call: TRBD1 (5 bases). The material sequenced was lung tumor tissue. The CDR3 bases are TGTGCCAGCAGTTCCGGGACCTTCGGAGGCTACACCTTC. Its translation is CASSSGTFGGYTF.